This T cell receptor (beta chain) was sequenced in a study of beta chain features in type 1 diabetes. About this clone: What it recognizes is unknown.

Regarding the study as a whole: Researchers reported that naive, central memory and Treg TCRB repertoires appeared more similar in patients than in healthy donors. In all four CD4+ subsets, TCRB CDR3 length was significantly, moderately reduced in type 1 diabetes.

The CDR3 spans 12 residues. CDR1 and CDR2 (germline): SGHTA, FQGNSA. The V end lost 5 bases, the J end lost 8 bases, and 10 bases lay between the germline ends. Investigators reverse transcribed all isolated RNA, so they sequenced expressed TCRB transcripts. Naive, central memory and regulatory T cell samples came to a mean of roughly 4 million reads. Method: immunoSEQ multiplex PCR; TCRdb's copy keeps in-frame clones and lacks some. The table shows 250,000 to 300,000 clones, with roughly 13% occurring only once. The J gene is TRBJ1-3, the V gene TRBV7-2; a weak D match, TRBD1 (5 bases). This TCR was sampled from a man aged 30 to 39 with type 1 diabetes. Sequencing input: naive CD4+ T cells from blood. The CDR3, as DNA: TGTGCCAGCAGCGGAGTCAGGGACACCATATATTTT. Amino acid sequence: CASSGVRDTIYF.